These 15 T cell receptor beta chains originate from one sample sequenced in a study of T cell changes during pregnancy in multiple sclerosis. Sequencing was performed with immunoSEQ multiplex PCR; in TCRdb, only in-frame clones are kept and a portion is missing. This table has some 47,000 clones, 70% to 90% appearing once. This sample comprised CD8+ T cells from peripheral blood mononuclear cells, obtained after pregnancy. These receptors all stem from a female donor in good health, enrolled as a control in a pregnancy study.

The rearrangement joins TRBV4-2 to TRBJ2-3; 13 positions match TRBD2. The CDR3 contains 16 residues. With 4 bases clipped from V and 5 bases from J, the junction kept 6 bases outside the gene matches. CDR1 and CDR2 from the germline V gene are LGHNA and YNFKEQ. CDR3 coding DNA: TGTGCCAGCAGCCTTCGGACTAGCGGGGGATTAGATACGCAGTATTTT. Translation gives CASSLRTSGGLDTQYF.

V and J are TRBV4-3 and TRBJ2-1, with 7 bases fitting TRBD1. V dropped 4 bases and J dropped 1; count of bases not matched to a gene: 7. The CDR3 contains 16 residues. Per the germline V gene, CDR1 is LGHNA and CDR2 is YSLEER. The CDR3 loop reads CASSPRPGGSYNEQFF. The CDR3 region has the DNA TGCGCCAGCAGCCCCCGACCAGGGGGATCCTACAATGAGCAGTTCTTC.

The table lists this clone with a count of one. The CDR3, as DNA: TGTGCCAGCAGCTTAGCGATGCTAGCGGGGGCCCCGAGCTCCTACAATGAGCAGTTCTTC. Translated, it gives CASSLAMLAGAPSSYNEQFF. The genes are TRBV7-8 and TRBJ2-1; 10 nucleotides line up with TRBD2. The CDR3 sequence is 20 residues long. CDR1 is SGHVS, CDR2 FQNEAQ, per germline. The ends lost 0 bases at V and 0 bases at J; junction bases unmatched: 11.

The J gene is TRBJ1-1, the V gene TRBV30; D is possibly TRBD1 (6 bases). The V gene's germline CDR1 is GTSNPN and CDR2 SVGIG (reference sequence). This CDR3 comprises 13 residues. V was cut by 4 bases and J by 0 bases, with 9 bases left in between. The CDR3 loop is CAWTGVMNTEAFF. The CDR3 DNA reads TGTGCCTGGACAGGGGTAATGAACACTGAAGCTTTCTTT.

This rearrangement joins TRBV19 to TRBJ2-1; perhaps TRBD2 as D (6 bases). The CDR3 has 13 amino acids. The germline V gene encodes CDR1 LNHDA and CDR2 SQIVND (reference sequence). Trimming shortened V by 3 bases and J by 10 bases, and 13 bases separated the two germline ends. The CDR3 loop reads CASSIKEGPEQFF. In DNA, the CDR3 is TGTGCCAGTAGTATCAAGGAGGGGCCCGAGCAGTTCTTC.

The CDR3 spells CASSSTGEAFF. DNA of the CDR3: TGTGCCAGCAGTTCTACAGGGGAAGCTTTCTTT. The chain links TRBV6-6 to TRBJ1-1; a possible D gene is TRBD1 (6 bases). CDR1 is MNHNY and CDR2 is SVGAGI in the germline V gene (reference sequence). Trimming cost V 4 bases and J 8 bases, with 8 bases left between them. The CDR3 has 11 amino acids.

The CDR3 bases are TGTGCCAGCAGCCTAGGCCCCGATTCACCCCTCCACTTT. Residues: CASSLGPDSPLHF. The chain links TRBV5-6 to TRBJ1-6, with D hard to call. Germline CDR1 is SGHDT and CDR2 is YYEEEE. V was shortened by 4 bases and J by 8 bases, with 10 bases between the two germline ends. CDR3 size: 13 residues.

Points on this clone: Compared with germline, one end of the junction differs, possibly owing to a read error. The J gene is TRBJ2-1, the V gene TRBV7-7; TRBD1 might be the D (6 bases). The CDR3 runs to 16 residues. Germline CDR1 reads SSHAT; CDR2 reads FNYEAQ (reference sequence). The CDR3 sequence is CASSTQGDSSYNEQFF. Written as DNA, the CDR3 is TGTGCTAGCAGCACACAGGGTGACAGCTCCTACAATGAGCAGTTCTTC.

The rearrangement uses TRBV29-1 and TRBJ2-7; D is possibly TRBD1 (5 bases). The V gene's germline CDR1 is SQVTM and CDR2 ANQGSEA. The V end lost 3 bases, the J end lost 5 bases, and 14 bases lay between the germline ends. The CDR3 has 13 amino acids. The CDR3 reads CSVDGGRADEQYF. The CDR3 DNA reads TGCAGCGTTGACGGTGGCAGGGCGGACGAGCAGTACTTC.

V usage is TRBV7-9 and J usage is TRBJ2-7; 7 bases agree with TRBD1. V dropped 2 bases and J dropped 3; count of bases not matched to a gene: 7. The CDR3 has 15 amino acids. CDR1 and CDR2 (germline): SEHNR, FQNEAQ (reference sequence). DNA of the CDR3: TGTGCCAGCAGCTTAACAAGGGCAGGGGGCTACGAGCAGTACTTC. It encodes CASSLTRAGGYEQYF.

The V and J genes are TRBV7-3 and TRBJ1-2, with no clear D. CDR1 and CDR2 (germline): SGHTA, FQGTGA. CDR3 length: 14 residues. V was trimmed by 7 bases and J by 2 bases, leaving 14 bases between them. The CDR3, as DNA: TGTGCCAGCACCCTCCCGGAGGGAAACTATGGCTACACCTTC. Translation: CASTLPEGNYGYTF.

The chain couples TRBV30 to TRBJ1-2, with D maybe TRBD1 (5 bases). Trimming pared 4 bases from V and 6 bases from J, leaving 12 bases between. The CDR3 runs to 12 residues. Per germline, CDR1 GTSNPN and CDR2 SVGIG (reference sequence). CDR3 protein: CAWTQGSHGYTF. The CDR3 nucleotides read TGTGCCTGGACCCAGGGTTCTCATGGCTACACCTTC.

This clone appeared once. This chain connects TRBV25-1 to TRBJ1-1; D remains unclear. Trimming shortened V by 6 bases and J by 0 bases, and 11 bases separated the two germline ends. Germline V gene sequence: CDR1 MGHDK, CDR2 SYGVNS. The CDR3 consists of 14 residues. The CDR3 DNA sequence: TGTGCCAGCAGCGCAGACATCATGAACACTGAAGCTTTCTTT. This encodes CASSADIMNTEAFF. Full variable domain (rest looked up from reference TRBV25-1 and TRBJ1-1): EADIYQTPRYLVIGTGKKITLECSQTMGHDKMYWYQQDPGMELHLIHYSYGVNSTEKGDLSSESTVSRIRTEHFPLTLESARPSHTSQYLCASSADIMNTEAFFGQGTRLTVV.

Here the CDR3 reads CASSQGGRGIYEQYF. CDR3 nucleotides: TGCGCCAGCAGCCAAGGGGGTAGAGGGATCTACGAGCAGTACTTC. The V gene is TRBV4-3, the J gene TRBJ2-7; a weak D match, TRBD2 (5 bases). The CDR3 contains 15 residues. V lost 1 base, J lost 3 bases, and 13 bases lay in between. Germline CDR1 and CDR2: LGHNA and YSLEER.

The chain employs TRBV7-9 and TRBJ2-7; TRBD1 matches at 9 bases. Germline-derived CDR1 and CDR2 are SEHNR and FQNEAQ (reference sequence). The ends lost 5 bases at V and 2 bases at J; junction bases unmatched: 4. The CDR3 has 14 residues. The chain's CDR3 is CASSPGTGPYEQYF. The CDR3 DNA is TGTGCCAGCAGCCCCGGGACAGGGCCCTACGAGCAGTACTTC.